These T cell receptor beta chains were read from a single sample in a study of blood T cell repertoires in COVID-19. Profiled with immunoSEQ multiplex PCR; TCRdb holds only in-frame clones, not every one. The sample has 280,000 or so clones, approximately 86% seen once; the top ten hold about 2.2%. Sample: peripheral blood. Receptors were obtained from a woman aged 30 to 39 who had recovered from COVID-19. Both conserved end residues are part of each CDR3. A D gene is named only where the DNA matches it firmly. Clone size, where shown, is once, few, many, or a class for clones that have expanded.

cdr3_nt: TGTGCCAGCAGTCGGGGGGGGACCGACCTTACTAGCACAGATACGCAGTATTTT; cdr3_aa: CASSRGGTDLTSTDTQYF; d_call: TRBD2; v_call: TRBV6-4; cdr3_length: 18; clone_size: -; j_call: TRBJ2-3
cdr3_nt: TGTGCCAGCAGCCCGAGCCTAGCGGGAAAAGAGCAGTTCTTC; cdr3_aa: CASSPSLAGKEQFF; d_call: TRBD2; v_call: TRBV7-2; cdr3_length: 14; clone_size: -; j_call: TRBJ2-1
cdr3_nt: TGTGCCAGCAGCGTTGGAGGGGCAGGGGAGACCCAGTACTTC; cdr3_aa: CASSVGGAGETQYF; d_call: -; v_call: TRBV3-1/TRBV3-2; cdr3_length: 14; clone_size: -; j_call: TRBJ2-5
cdr3_nt: TGTGCCTGGAGTCAGGGGGTTGGGGGGAATGAGCAGTTCTTC; cdr3_aa: CAWSQGVGGNEQFF; d_call: -; v_call: TRBV30; cdr3_length: 14; clone_size: once; j_call: TRBJ2-1
cdr3_nt: TGTGCCTGGGAACCGACACAGATCCATGGGGCCAACGTCCTGACTTTC; cdr3_aa: CAWEPTQIHGANVLTF; d_call: -; v_call: TRBV30; cdr3_length: 16; clone_size: -; j_call: TRBJ2-6
cdr3_nt: TGTGCCACCAGTGACATGGTCAGAGAGACCCAGTACTTC; cdr3_aa: CATSDMVRETQYF; d_call: -; v_call: TRBV24-1; cdr3_length: 13; clone_size: -; j_call: TRBJ2-5
cdr3_nt: TGTGCCAGTAGTATAGACCCCTCGTCGGTGGGGGCAGATTCACCCCTCCACTTT; cdr3_aa: CASSIDPSSVGADSPLHF; d_call: -; v_call: TRBV19; cdr3_length: 18; clone_size: -; j_call: TRBJ1-6
cdr3_nt: TGTGCCAGCAGCCTCTCCGGGACTAGCGGGTACAATGAGCAGTTCTTC; cdr3_aa: CASSLSGTSGYNEQFF; d_call: TRBD2; v_call: TRBV5-6; cdr3_length: 16; clone_size: few; j_call: TRBJ2-1
cdr3_nt: TGTGCCTGGAGGGCAGGGGCCCCTGGCTACACCTTC; cdr3_aa: CAWRAGAPGYTF; d_call: -; v_call: TRBV30; cdr3_length: 12; clone_size: -; j_call: TRBJ1-2
cdr3_nt: TGTGCCAGTAGTATCGGACAGGGCGATCAGCCCCAGCATTTT; cdr3_aa: CASSIGQGDQPQHF; d_call: TRBD1; v_call: TRBV19; cdr3_length: 14; clone_size: few; j_call: TRBJ1-5
cdr3_nt: TGTGCCACCTCCGTGGCCAACTCTGGGGCCAACGTCCTGACTTTC; cdr3_aa: CATSVANSGANVLTF; d_call: -; v_call: TRBV6-5; cdr3_length: 15; clone_size: -; j_call: TRBJ2-6
cdr3_nt: TGTGCCAGTAGTTTCCGGACTAGCGGGGAATACAATGAGCAGTTCTTC; cdr3_aa: CASSFRTSGEYNEQFF; d_call: TRBD2; v_call: TRBV19; cdr3_length: 16; clone_size: once; j_call: TRBJ2-1
cdr3_nt: TGTGCCAGTATTGGCGGCCTCAATCAGCCCCAGCATTTT; cdr3_aa: CASIGGLNQPQHF; d_call: -; v_call: TRBV19; cdr3_length: 13; clone_size: -; j_call: TRBJ1-5
cdr3_nt: TGCGCCAGCACCGCCTCGGGGGGTATAGACATTCAGTACTTC; cdr3_aa: CASTASGGIDIQYF; d_call: TRBD2; v_call: TRBV5-1; cdr3_length: 14; clone_size: few; j_call: TRBJ2-4
cdr3_nt: TGTGCCAGCAGTTTTAACCAGAACAATGAGCAGTTCTTC; cdr3_aa: CASSFNQNNEQFF; d_call: -; v_call: TRBV12-3/TRBV12-4; cdr3_length: 13; clone_size: -; j_call: TRBJ2-1
cdr3_nt: TGTGCCAGCAGCCCTGGGACAGGGGGAGGCTACACCTTC; cdr3_aa: CASSPGTGGGYTF; d_call: TRBD1; v_call: TRBV13; cdr3_length: 13; clone_size: -; j_call: TRBJ1-2
cdr3_nt: TGTGCCAGTAGTACCCGGACAGAAAAGAACACTGAAGCTTTCTTT; cdr3_aa: CASSTRTEKNTEAFF; d_call: -; v_call: TRBV19; cdr3_length: 15; clone_size: -; j_call: TRBJ1-1
cdr3_nt: TGTGCCAGCAGCGCGGGGATCCTGAACACTGAAGCTTTCTTT; cdr3_aa: CASSAGILNTEAFF; d_call: -; v_call: TRBV5-4; cdr3_length: 14; clone_size: -; j_call: TRBJ1-1
cdr3_nt: TGTGCCAGCAGCCAAGATGGGCAGTTCAGTGGCTACACCTTC; cdr3_aa: CASSQDGQFSGYTF; d_call: -; v_call: TRBV3-1/TRBV3-2; cdr3_length: 14; clone_size: -; j_call: TRBJ1-2
cdr3_nt: TGTGCCAGCAGTTTAATCGTGGCGGGACCACCGTTCTTC; cdr3_aa: CASSLIVAGPPFF; d_call: -; v_call: TRBV28; cdr3_length: 13; clone_size: -; j_call: TRBJ2-1
cdr3_nt: TGTGCCAGCAGTACCTACGCCGGGGACCAAGAGACCCAGTACTTC; cdr3_aa: CASSTYAGDQETQYF; d_call: -; v_call: TRBV2; cdr3_length: 15; clone_size: -; j_call: TRBJ2-5
cdr3_nt: TGCGCCAGCAGCCAAGTGGTGGGACAGCTCGGCTATGGCTACACCTTC; cdr3_aa: CASSQVVGQLGYGYTF; d_call: TRBD1; v_call: TRBV4-1; cdr3_length: 16; clone_size: -; j_call: TRBJ1-2
cdr3_nt: TGCAGTGCTAGTGAGCAGGGTTTAAGCGGGTCCCCCCTCCACTTT; cdr3_aa: CSASEQGLSGSPLHF; d_call: -; v_call: TRBV20-1; cdr3_length: 15; clone_size: -; j_call: TRBJ1-6
cdr3_nt: TGCAGCGTTGAAGATTCCGGTGGCTACACCTTC; cdr3_aa: CSVEDSGGYTF; d_call: -; v_call: TRBV29-1; cdr3_length: 11; clone_size: -; j_call: TRBJ1-2
cdr3_nt: TGTGCTAGTGGTTTGGTACTTGTGAGGAGCTCCTACGAGCAGTACTTC; cdr3_aa: CASGLVLVRSSYEQYF; d_call: -; v_call: TRBV12-5; cdr3_length: 16; clone_size: -; j_call: TRBJ2-7